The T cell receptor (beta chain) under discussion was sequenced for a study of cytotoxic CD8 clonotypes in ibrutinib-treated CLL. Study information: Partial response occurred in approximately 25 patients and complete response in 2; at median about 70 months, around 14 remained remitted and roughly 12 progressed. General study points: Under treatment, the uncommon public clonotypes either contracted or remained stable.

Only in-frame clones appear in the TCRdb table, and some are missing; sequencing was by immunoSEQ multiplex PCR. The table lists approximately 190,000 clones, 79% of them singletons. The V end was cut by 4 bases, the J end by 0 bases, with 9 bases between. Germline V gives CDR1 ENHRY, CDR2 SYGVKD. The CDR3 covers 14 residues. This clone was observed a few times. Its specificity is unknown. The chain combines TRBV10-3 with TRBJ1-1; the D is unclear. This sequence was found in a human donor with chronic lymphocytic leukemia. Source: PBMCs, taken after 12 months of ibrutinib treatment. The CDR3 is CAISVQELNTEAFF. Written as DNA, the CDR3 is TGTGCCATCAGTGTTCAGGAGCTGAACACTGAAGCTTTCTTT.